Listed here are 32 T cell receptor beta chains from one sample, sequenced in a study of T-cell reconstitution after alpha-beta-depleted transplantation in children. Unique molecular identifiers featured in how the TCRbeta library was prepared. TCRdb used MiXCR to reprocess the PCR reads, holding one entry per CDR3 protein. The sample lists about 600,000 distinct CDR3 sequences, about 21% occurring once. Sequences were derived from PBMCs, mostly from graft donor cells, sampled 360 days after TCRalphabeta/CD19-depleted stem cell transplant. Receptors originate from a boy less than two years old who had a stem cell transplant for acute myeloid leukemia, so the T cells may come from the graft donor.

This clonotype was seen ten or more times. This chain joins TRBV3-1 and TRBJ2-7; maybe TRBD1 (5 bases). Germline CDR1 reads LGHDT; CDR2 reads YNNKEL (reference sequence). This CDR3 is 14 amino acids long. V gave up 2 bases and J gave up 5 bases, with 13 bases separating them. CDR3 sequence (DNA): TGTGCCAGCAGCCAACCCGCGGCAGGGAACGAGCAGTACTTC. This translates into CASSQPAAGNEQYF.

The chain carries TRBV6-1 and TRBJ1-1, with D tentatively TRBD1 (6 bases). V lost 5 bases and J 6 bases, leaving 16 bases between the germline ends. Germline CDR1 reads MNHNS; CDR2 reads SASEGT. This CDR3 region has 14 residues. CDR3 protein: CASSLPAGGPEAFF. The CDR3 DNA reads TGTGCCAGCAGTCTCCCGGCGGGGGGCCCTGAAGCTTTCTTT.

V is TRBV5-1 and J is TRBJ1-3, with 8 bases matching TRBD1. Unmatched junction bases numbered 5, after V lost 3 bases and J lost 0 bases. There are 16 residues in the CDR3. Germline assignment: CDR1 SGHRS and CDR2 YFSETQ. For the CDR3, the DNA is TGCGCCAGCAGCTCAGGACAGGGTTTCTCTGGAAACACCATATATTTT. Residues: CASSSGQGFSGNTIYF.

This clonotype was seen ten or more times. The gene calls are TRBV20-1 and TRBJ2-1, with 9 nucleotides matching TRBD1. This CDR3 comprises 15 residues. V trimming: 5 bases; J trimming: 2 bases; junction bases outside the gene matches: 7. CDR1 and CDR2 from the germline V gene are DFQATT and SNEGSKA (reference sequence). The CDR3 DNA follows: TGCAGTGCTGGGAACCGACAGGGGGCCTACAATGAGCAGTTCTTC. Residues: CSAGNRQGAYNEQFF.

In its sample, this clonotype was seen a few times. The chain is built from TRBV19 and TRBJ1-1, with a possible D match to TRBD1 (6 bases). The CDR3 loop spans 16 amino acids. Germline CDR1 is LNHDA and CDR2 is SQIVND (reference sequence). Deletions cut 4 bases from V and 4 bases from J, with 19 bases between. The CDR3 loop is CASSTIGLQGGTEAFF. The CDR3 nucleotides are TGTGCCAGTAGTACAATCGGCCTACAGGGCGGCACTGAAGCTTTCTTT. The full variable domain, with the rest looked up from reference TRBV19 and TRBJ1-1, is DGGITQSPKYLFRKEGQNVTLSCEQNLNHDAMYWYRQDPGQGLRLIYYSQIVNDFQKGDIAEGYSVSREKKESFPLTVTSAQKNPTAFYLCASSTIGLQGGTEAFFGQGTRLTVV.

The rearrangement uses TRBV20-1 and TRBJ1-4; D gene uncertain. This CDR3 is built from 15 residues. Trimming removed 1 base at V and 2 bases at J, with 11 bases between. CDR1 is DFQATT, CDR2 SNEGSKA, per germline (reference sequence). The CDR3 DNA sequence: TGCAGTGCTAGAGCTTCGGGGAGGACTAATGAAAAACTGTTTTTT. Protein: CSARASGRTNEKLFF.

This chain uses TRBV7-9 with TRBJ2-6; no definite D call. From germline, CDR1 is SEHNR and CDR2 FQNEAQ (reference sequence). The CDR3 spans 15 residues. V was cut by 0 bases and J by 4 bases, with 7 bases left in between. DNA of the CDR3: TGTGCCAGCAGCTTAGCGCTGGGGGGGGCCAACGTCCTGACTTTC. This encodes CASSLALGGANVLTF.

This clonotype appeared a few times. The chain carries TRBV6-1 and TRBJ1-1, with 8 nucleotides matching TRBD1. Germline V gene sequence: CDR1 MNHNS, CDR2 SASEGT. The CDR3 runs to 14 residues. With 7 bases clipped from V and 1 base from J, the junction kept 5 bases outside the gene matches. The CDR3 DNA reads TGTGCCAGCACCTTGACAGGGGAGAACACTGAAGCTTTCTTT. This codes for CASTLTGENTEAFF.

This clonotype was detected many times. This chain uses TRBV12-3 or TRBV12-4 with TRBJ2-6; no reliable D call. V shed 7 bases and J shed 13 bases, with 14 bases lying between them. The CDR3 runs 12 residues. The CDR3 nucleotides read TGTGCCAGCAACGCGGCAGCCCGGGTCCTGACTTTC. Translating gives CASNAAARVLTF.

This clonotype was recorded at least ten times. The CDR3 nucleotides read TGCAGTGCGGGGCCGAGGGGGAACACTGAAGCTTTCTTT. Amino acids: CSAGPRGNTEAFF. The chain carries TRBV20-1 and TRBJ1-1, with TRBD1 as a possible D gene (5 bases). Trimming removed 6 bases from V and 1 base from J, with 12 bases in between. The CDR3 spans 13 residues. CDR1 DFQATT and CDR2 SNEGSKA come from the germline V gene (reference sequence).

The gene calls are TRBV4-2 and TRBJ2-7; no clear D gene. V was cut by 4 bases and J by 5 bases, with 15 bases left in between. Germline V gene sequence: CDR1 LGHNA, CDR2 YNFKEQ. There are 14 residues in the CDR3. The CDR3: CASSPGLASHEQYV. The CDR3 DNA reads as TGTGCCAGCAGCCCCGGGCTCGCGTCCCACGAGCAGTACGTC.

This clonotype was recorded a few times. The chain has TRBV12-3 or TRBV12-4 and TRBJ2-5; D is unclear. The CDR3 is 13 residues long. V lost 8 bases and J lost 1, with 11 bases in between. CDR3 sequence (DNA): TGTGCCAGCCGTAAGACGCCCCAAGAGACCCAGTACTTC. It encodes CASRKTPQETQYF.

This clonotype was observed a handful of times. CDR3 region: CSARGLTGTVEEQYV. As DNA, the CDR3 is TGCAGTGCTAGAGGGTTAACAGGGACTGTAGAAGAGCAGTACGTC. This chain uses TRBV20-1 with TRBJ2-7; D possibly matches TRBD1 or TRBD2 (6 bases each). This CDR3 comprises 15 residues. Per the germline V gene, CDR1 is DFQATT and CDR2 is SNEGSKA (reference sequence). V was clipped by 1 base and J by 7 bases, with 20 bases between them.

This clonotype showed up just a few times. J is TRBJ2-1 and V is TRBV12-3 or TRBV12-4; TRBD2 is a possible D gene (6 bases). The CDR3 is 14 amino acids. Trimming stripped 8 bases from V and 3 bases from J, with 14 bases between. Here the CDR3 DNA reads TGTGCCAGCGTAGGGGACTCCAACTACAATGAGCAGTTCTTC. Its protein product is CASVGDSNYNEQFF.

This clonotype came up once. The rearrangement links TRBV7-2 to TRBJ2-7; TRBD2 is a possible D gene (6 bases). CDR1 and CDR2 from the germline V gene are SGHTA and FQGNSA. This CDR3 contains 16 residues. Trimming took 2 bases from V and 0 from J, leaving 14 bases between them. The CDR3 loop reads CASSLRRAGSSYEQYF. The DNA of the CDR3 is TGTGCCAGCAGCTTAAGACGGGCGGGGAGCTCCTACGAGCAGTACTTC.

The sample holds a few counts of this clonotype. The chain carries TRBV10-3 and TRBJ1-3; D is ambiguous. The CDR3 runs 15 residues. Germline V gene data show CDR1 as ENHRY and CDR2 as SYGVKD. V was pared by 3 bases and J by 0 bases, with 9 bases between. Here the CDR3 reads CAISENGHSGNTIYF. Here the CDR3 DNA reads TGTGCCATCAGTGAAAATGGCCACTCTGGAAACACCATATATTTT.

The chain recombines TRBV4-3 with TRBJ2-7; D is uncertain. V lost 3 bases, J lost 4 bases, and 16 bases lay in between. Germline V CDR1 and CDR2: LGHNA, YSLEER. CDR3 length equals 15 residues. The CDR3 protein is CASSQVASASYEQYF. DNA for the CDR3: TGCGCCAGCAGCCAGGTTGCCAGCGCCTCTTACGAGCAGTACTTC.

This clonotype appeared many times. For the CDR3, the DNA is TGCGCCAGCAGCTTGGATTCCGGGGTCGAGCAGTACTTC. It yields the protein CASSLDSGVEQYF. The chain links TRBV5-1 to TRBJ2-7, with TRBD2 as a possible D gene (5 bases). V was clipped by 0 bases and J by 6 bases, with 10 bases between them. Germline loops: CDR1 SGHRS, CDR2 YFSETQ. The CDR3 is 13 amino acids.

This clonotype showed up many times. The J gene is TRBJ2-5, the V gene TRBV29-1, with D maybe TRBD1 (6 bases). Germline values: CDR1 SQVTM, CDR2 ANQGSEA. V dropped 0 bases and J dropped 5 bases, with 13 bases sitting between them. The length of the CDR3 is 14 residues. The chain's CDR3 is CSVEDAQGWETQYF. CDR3 sequence (DNA): TGCAGCGTTGAAGATGCACAGGGCTGGGAGACCCAGTACTTC.

The CDR3, as DNA: TGTGCCAGCAGAGATCGAGGGACAGAAGCCTACAATGAGCAGTTCTTC. As protein: CASRDRGTEAYNEQFF. The V call is TRBV25-1, the J call TRBJ2-1, with 7 nucleotides matching TRBD1. Per germline, CDR1 MGHDK and CDR2 SYGVNS. V was clipped by 6 bases and J by 2 bases; unmatched bases: 10. The length of the CDR3 is 16 residues. Based on the CDR3 plus reference TRBV25-1 and TRBJ2-1, the full variable domain is EADIYQTPRYLVIGTGKKITLECSQTMGHDKMYWYQQDPGMELHLIHYSYGVNSTEKGDLSSESTVSRIRTEHFPLTLESARPSHTSQYLCASRDRGTEAYNEQFFGPGTRLTVL.

This chain uses TRBV12-3 or TRBV12-4 with TRBJ1-4; maybe TRBD1 (5 bases). CDR3 length equals 12 residues. V lost 8 bases, J lost 6 bases, and 10 bases lay in between. The CDR3 region has the DNA TGTGCCAGCGGGGGAGAGGATGAAAAACTGTTTTTT. Translation gives CASGGEDEKLFF.

The chain links TRBV12-3 or TRBV12-4 to TRBJ2-5; D not certain. This CDR3 comprises 14 residues. The V gene lost 2 bases and the J gene lost 2 bases, with 9 bases spanning the gap. CDR3 region: CASSLMAGQETQYF. CDR3 nucleotides: TGTGCCAGCAGTTTAATGGCAGGACAAGAGACCCAGTACTTC.

The V and J genes are TRBV4-3 and TRBJ2-7; tentatively, D is TRBD2 (6 bases). The CDR3 totals 14 residues. Trimming took off 0 bases at V and 4 bases at J, with 10 bases between the two ends. Germline V CDR1 and CDR2: LGHNA, YSLEER. CDR3 region: CASSQDIGGYEQYF. The CDR3 nucleotides read TGCGCCAGCAGCCAAGACATCGGGGGTTACGAGCAGTACTTC.

The CDR3 nucleotides read TGTGCCAGCAGGGTGTGGTCTAGCGAGGGCATTCAGTACTTC. As protein: CASRVWSSEGIQYF. J is TRBJ2-4 and V is TRBV7-2; D is possibly TRBD2 (6 bases). Trimming removed 6 bases at V and 9 bases at J, with 18 bases between. This CDR3 has 14 amino acids. Per the germline V gene, CDR1 is SGHTA and CDR2 is FQGNSA. Based on the CDR3 plus reference TRBV7-2 and TRBJ2-4, the full variable domain is GAGVSQSPSNKVTEKGKDVELRCDPISGHTALYWYRQSLGQGLEFLIYFQGNSAPDKSGLPSDRFSAERTGGSVSTLTIQRTQQEDSAVYLCASRVWSSEGIQYFGAGTRLSVL.

This clonotype was seen ten or more times. This chain joins TRBV28 and TRBJ2-1; TRBD2 matches at 15 bases. V dropped 7 bases and J dropped 8; count of bases not matched to a gene: 9. This CDR3 is 16 amino acids long. CDR1 MDHEN and CDR2 SYDVKM come from the germline V gene. The CDR3 bases are TGTGCCAGCAATGCCTGGACTAGCGGGGGGGACGATGAGCAGTTCTTC. Amino acid sequence: CASNAWTSGGDDEQFF.

The chain uses TRBV6-5 and TRBJ2-1; D is unresolved. Trimming left V 6 bases short and J 8 bases short, with 11 bases between. Looked up from germline, CDR1 is MNHEY and CDR2 is SVGAGI. The CDR3 is 12 amino acids. CDR3 loop: CASSSTIYEQFF. CDR3 DNA sequence: TGTGCCAGCAGCAGCACCATATATGAGCAGTTCTTC.

As concerns this clonotype: This may arise from a read error, as a much more abundant clone is one base away. The V and J genes are TRBV7-3 and TRBJ2-3, with TRBD2 as a possible D gene (6 bases). The CDR3 has 13 amino acids. V lost 1 base, J lost 6 bases, and 8 bases lay in between. The V gene's germline CDR1 is SGHTA and CDR2 FQGTGA. Written as DNA, the CDR3 is TGTGCCAGCAGCTTAATGGCGGGGGATACGCAGTATTTT. It translates to CASSLMAGDTQYF.

This clonotype was recorded many times. J is TRBJ2-7 and V is TRBV27; a weak D match, TRBD1 (6 bases). Trimming left V 5 bases short and J 2 bases short, with 13 bases between. The CDR3 covers 14 residues. CDR1 is MNHEY, CDR2 SMNVEV, per germline (reference sequence). CDR3 loop: CASSPLDRTYEQYF. The CDR3 DNA reads TGTGCCAGCAGTCCACTCGACAGGACCTACGAGCAGTACTTC.

The chain joins TRBV11-1 to TRBJ1-1; D is possibly TRBD1 (5 bases). This CDR3 contains 16 residues. Germline CDR1 reads SGHAT; CDR2 reads FQDESV (reference sequence). Trimming removed 3 bases at V and 3 bases at J, with 17 bases between. CDR3 DNA: TGTGCCAGCAGCTTGACGACAGAGTGGGGTTACACTGAAGCTTTCTTT. It translates to CASSLTTEWGYTEAFF.

This clonotype turned up a few times. Here the CDR3 reads CASSRDRGLNTEAFF. The CDR3 DNA reads as TGTGCCAGCAGTAGGGACAGGGGGCTGAACACTGAAGCTTTCTTT. This chain connects TRBV12-3 or TRBV12-4 to TRBJ1-1; 12 nucleotides match TRBD1. The CDR3 runs 15 residues. Losses at the gene ends were 5 bases for V and 0 bases for J; bases not matched to a gene: 1.

The chain uses TRBV5-4 and TRBJ2-1; 9 bases match TRBD1. The junction had 17 bases not matched to a gene; V was cut back by 4 bases and J by 9 bases. The CDR3 spans 17 residues. Germline V gene lookup returns CDR1 SGHNT and CDR2 YYREEE (reference sequence). In DNA form, the CDR3 reads TGTGCCAGCAGCGTGGGGACCGGGACAGGGAAGCGAAGTGAGCAGTTCTTC. It yields the protein CASSVGTGTGKRSEQFF.

The sample holds a few counts of this clonotype. This chain connects TRBV7-9 to TRBJ1-2; no reliable D call. The CDR3 is made up of 13 amino acids. Germline loops: CDR1 SEHNR, CDR2 FQNEAQ (reference sequence). V was trimmed by 4 bases and J by 2 bases, leaving 8 bases between them. Here the CDR3 DNA reads TGTGCCAGCAGCTCAGGAGACAACTATGGCTACACCTTC. Its protein product is CASSSGDNYGYTF.